Reported below is one T cell receptor beta chain. Its antigen remains unidentified. TCRdb used MiXCR to reprocess the 5' RACE reads, holding one entry per CDR3 protein. This table holds 1.5 million to 2 million distinct CDR3 sequences, around a third found once. Germline loops: CDR1 LGHNA, CDR2 YNFKEQ. This CDR3 is built from 13 residues. V lost 6 bases and J 4 bases, leaving 12 bases between the germline ends. This entry belongs to a study of identical twins. Study results and limitations: Interpretation of the results relied on cross-sectional statistical analysis and not on following the same donors. Models underestimated how often monozygotic twins shared out-of-frame TCR alpha. Insertions ran lower in abundant cord blood beta clonotypes, though not in memory repertoires.

The chain has TRBV4-2 and TRBJ1-1; D gene uncertain. Sequencing was performed on cord blood. The source of this sequence is a newborn girl in good health. The CDR3 reads CASRVGRSTEAFF. The CDR3 region has the DNA TGTGCCAGCAGGGTAGGGCGGAGCACTGAAGCTTTCTTT.